This TCR beta chain was sequenced in a study of post-analysis software for immune sequencing data. Overall study results and limits: A handful of TRBV segments appeared more often in patients than in controls, and TRBV5-6, TRBV5-1 and TRBV20-1 were among these. Relative to controls, patients with multiple sclerosis showed significantly lower normalized Chao1 diversity.

The TCR beta cDNA libraries contained unique molecular identifiers. Each CDR3 protein is one row after TCRdb ran MiXCR on the PCR reads. Of 170,000 or so distinct CDR3 sequences listed, 30% are singletons. The CDR3 contains 15 residues. Germline CDR1 and CDR2: SGHRS and YFSETQ. In the case of this clonotype: Its specificity is unknown. A much larger clone lies one base from this, so it may be a read error.

The clonotype comes from a girl aged 5-17 years with multiple sclerosis. The material sequenced was blood. The chain is built from TRBV5-1 and TRBJ1-2; D is unresolved. CDR3 DNA: TGCGCCAGCAGCTTGGACCTGGGTGCTAACTATGGCCACACCTTC. Translation: CASSLDLGANYGHTF.